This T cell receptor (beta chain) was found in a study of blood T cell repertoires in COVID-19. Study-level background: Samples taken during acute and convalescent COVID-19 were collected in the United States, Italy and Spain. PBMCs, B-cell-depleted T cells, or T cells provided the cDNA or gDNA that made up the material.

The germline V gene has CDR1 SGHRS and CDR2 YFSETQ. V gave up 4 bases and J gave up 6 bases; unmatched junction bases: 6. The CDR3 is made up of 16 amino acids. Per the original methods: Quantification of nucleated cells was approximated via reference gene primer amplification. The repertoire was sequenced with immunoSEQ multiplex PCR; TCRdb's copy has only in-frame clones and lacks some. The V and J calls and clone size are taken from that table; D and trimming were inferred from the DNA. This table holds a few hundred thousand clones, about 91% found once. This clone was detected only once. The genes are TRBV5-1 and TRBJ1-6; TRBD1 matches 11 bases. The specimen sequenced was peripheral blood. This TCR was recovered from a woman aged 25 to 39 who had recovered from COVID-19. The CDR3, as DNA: TGCGCCAGCAGCGGAGGACAGGGGGCGGGTAATTCACCCCTCCACTTT. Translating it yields CASSGGQGAGNSPLHF.